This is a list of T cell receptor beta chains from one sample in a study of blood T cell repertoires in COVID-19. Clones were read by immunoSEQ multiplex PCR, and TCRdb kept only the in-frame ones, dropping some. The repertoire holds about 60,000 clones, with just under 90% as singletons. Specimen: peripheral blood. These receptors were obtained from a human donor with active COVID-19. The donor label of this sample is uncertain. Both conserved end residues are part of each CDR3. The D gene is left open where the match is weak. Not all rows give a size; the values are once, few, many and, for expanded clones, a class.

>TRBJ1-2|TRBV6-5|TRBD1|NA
TGTGCCAGCACCGGGACAGATAACTATGGCTACACCTTC
CASTGTDNYGYTF
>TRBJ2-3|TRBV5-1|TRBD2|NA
TGCGCCAGCAGCACCACTAGCGGGGCGACAAACCGGTGGGCGCAGTATTTT
CASSTTSGATNRWAQYF
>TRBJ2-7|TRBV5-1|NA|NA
TGCGCCAGCAGCTTGAGACTTACCTACGAGCAGTACTTC
CASSLRLTYEQYF
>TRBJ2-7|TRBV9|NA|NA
TGTGCCAGCAGCGTAGGTGTCTTCGGGAACGAGCAGTACTTC
CASSVGVFGNEQYF
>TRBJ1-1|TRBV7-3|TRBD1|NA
TGTGCCAGCAGCCACATCCCCGGGACAGAGGAAGCTTTCTTT
CASSHIPGTEEAFF
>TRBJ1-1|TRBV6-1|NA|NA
TGTGCCAGCAGTGAGATAGTGGTGAACACTGAAGCTTTCTTT
CASSEIVVNTEAFF
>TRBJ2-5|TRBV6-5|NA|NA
TGTGCCAGCAGTTACTCGAGACAGAGAGGTCGAGAGACCCAGTACTTC
CASSYSRQRGRETQYF
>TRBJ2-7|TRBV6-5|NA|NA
TGTGCCAGCAGTTACGGCCGGACAGCCTCCTACGAGCAGTACTTC
CASSYGRTASYEQYF
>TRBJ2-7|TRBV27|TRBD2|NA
TGTGCCAGCAGTATAGGGACTAGCGGGGGGGAGTCGGTCTTC
CASSIGTSGGESVF
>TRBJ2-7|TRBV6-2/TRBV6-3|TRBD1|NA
TGTGCCAGCAGCCTCCGGGACAGGGGGACCTACGAGCAGTACTTC
CASSLRDRGTYEQYF
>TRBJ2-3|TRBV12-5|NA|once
TGTGCTAGTGGCCCGGGGAGAATAAGCACAGATACGCAGTATTTT
CASGPGRISTDTQYF